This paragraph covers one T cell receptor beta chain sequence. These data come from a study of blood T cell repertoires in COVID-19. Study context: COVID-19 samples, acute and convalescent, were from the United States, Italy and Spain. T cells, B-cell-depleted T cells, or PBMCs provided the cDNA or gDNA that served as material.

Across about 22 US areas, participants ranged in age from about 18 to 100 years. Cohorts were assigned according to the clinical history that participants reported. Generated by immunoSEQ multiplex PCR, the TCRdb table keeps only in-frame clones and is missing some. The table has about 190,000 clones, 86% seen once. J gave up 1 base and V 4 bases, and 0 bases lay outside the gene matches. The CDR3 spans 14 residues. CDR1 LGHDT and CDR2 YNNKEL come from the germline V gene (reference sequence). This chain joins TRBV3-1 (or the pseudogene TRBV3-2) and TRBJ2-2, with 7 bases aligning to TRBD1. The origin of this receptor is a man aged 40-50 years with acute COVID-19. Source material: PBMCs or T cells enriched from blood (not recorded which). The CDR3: CASSRTGNTGELFF. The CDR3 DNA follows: TGTGCCAGCAGCCGGACAGGGAACACCGGGGAGCTGTTTTTT.